This TCR beta chain was captured in a study of T cell changes during pregnancy in multiple sclerosis. The table came from immunoSEQ multiplex PCR; TCRdb's copy has only in-frame clones and leaves some out. Among 90,000 to 120,000 clones listed, approximately 89% were seen once. This CDR3 comprises 11 residues. Trimming stripped 4 bases from V and 4 bases from J, with 7 bases between. Per germline, CDR1 GTSNPN and CDR2 SVGIG (reference sequence). This material consisted of peripheral blood, taken after pregnancy. This rearrangement joins TRBV30 to TRBJ1-1; unclear D gene. This TCR came from a female donor with multiple sclerosis, enrolled in a pregnancy study. In DNA, the CDR3 is TGTGCCTGGACACGCGGCACTGAAGCTTTCTTT. Protein product: CAWTRGTEAFF.